The subject of this entry is one T cell receptor beta chain. Its target is unknown. An Oncomine TCR Beta short-read assay was used to sequence the DNA from cultured CD4+ T cells. TCRdb processed the PCR reads anew with MiXCR; each CDR3 protein has one entry. The data contain about 14,000 distinct CDR3 sequences, over 45% of them singletons. Treatment given: roughly 10-day PBMC culture with coronavirus spike peptide pools or control peptides (ViraFEST assay). Antigen-specific T cell expansion with peptide pools preceded TCR sequencing in the ViraFEST approach. CDR3 length: 11 amino acids. Germline CDR1 and CDR2: MNHNS and SASEGT. V was trimmed by 2 bases and J by 6 bases, leaving 5 bases between them. This sample was taken from a study of vaccination and CD4 T cells after COVID-19. Study background: At a median about 78 days (range 14 to 241) after dose two, post-vaccine samples were obtained.

The sequence was collected from a human donor who had recovered from COVID-19. This chain links TRBV6-1 with TRBJ2-7; D not certain. The sequencing here drew on CD4+ T cells from blood, cultured in vitro, taken before SARS-CoV-2 vaccination. The CDR3 bases are TGTGCCAGCAGTGAAATAAGCGAGCAGTACTTC. Protein product: CASSEISEQYF.